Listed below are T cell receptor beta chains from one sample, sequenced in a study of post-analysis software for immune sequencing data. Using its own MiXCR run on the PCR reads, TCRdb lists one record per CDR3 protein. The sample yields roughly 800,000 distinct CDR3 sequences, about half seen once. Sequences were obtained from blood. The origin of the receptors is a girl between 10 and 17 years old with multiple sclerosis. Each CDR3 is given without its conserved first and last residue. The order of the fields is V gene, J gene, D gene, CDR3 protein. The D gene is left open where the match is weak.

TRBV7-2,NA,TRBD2,ASSTGTSGRVGYEQF
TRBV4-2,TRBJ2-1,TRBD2,ASSQEATSGSHSEQF
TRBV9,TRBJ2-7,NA,ASSVSPQPAGSGILY
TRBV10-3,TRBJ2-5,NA,ATEDGRETQY
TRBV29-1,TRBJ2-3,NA,SVEDSTFVNTDTQY
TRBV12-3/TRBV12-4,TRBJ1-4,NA,ASSSTRATNEKLF
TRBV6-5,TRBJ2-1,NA,ASSYGGATGTVGQF
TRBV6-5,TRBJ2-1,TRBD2,ASSSGLAVPNEQF
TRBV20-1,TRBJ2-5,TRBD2,SARGTSGLGTQY
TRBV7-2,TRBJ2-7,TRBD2,ASSLEGGTRSYEQY